The entry that follows covers one TCR beta chain sequence. Its antigen target is currently unknown. The sample holds no much larger clone one base away, and base qualities are not on file. These data originate in a study of T-cell memory formation after mild COVID-19 (dated by TCRdb to about 2021). Regarding the research as a whole: Most TCR sequence clusters were specific to one of the two donors. Longitudinal TCRalpha and TCRbeta repertoire sequencing tracked T-cell clones expanding and contracting after mild COVID-19 in a couple of donors. Two young, previously healthy adult volunteers, one female and one male, were included in the cohort.

The research as a whole found: Some responding clones were detected in pre-infection memory, which suggested that pre-existing cross-reactive memory T cells had joined the SARS-CoV-2 response. Clones that contracted from day 15 to 85 showed balanced CD4/CD8 phenotypes, whereas a second wave of clones that expanded from day 15 to 37 leaned towards CD4+. Contracting CD4+ clones turned up mainly in the CM and EM memory subsets, whereas EMRA was where CD8+ clones were enriched. The second-wave clones that peaked on day 37 were not confirmed to be SARS-CoV-2 specific. Only a couple of mild cases were covered by the study, and larger cohorts that include severe cases with pre-infection samples were considered necessary.

Ficoll-Paque density gradient centrifugation was used to isolate PBMCs. These reads were obtained on an Illumina NovaSeq 6000. Using 5'RACE with constant-segment primers, TCRalpha and TCRbeta cDNA libraries were constructed, with sample barcodes and unique molecular identifiers added in the process. Trizol reagent was used to extract RNA from every sample. Library amplification was performed in two PCR steps, and a second sample barcode and Illumina TruSeq adapters were introduced in the second step. The libraries were sequenced on an Illumina NovaSeq using 2 x 150 bp paired-end reads. Under the source paper's analysis protocol: With migec v1.2.7, reads were demultiplexed and then collapsed into UMI-guided consensus sequences. Using mixcr v2.1.11, UMI consensuses were aligned to TRA and TRB V and J templates and then assembled into clonotypes. A clonotype was counted as expanded or contracted only when both edgeR and NoisET called the clonotype significant, with the noise models trained on biological replicates. For edgeR calls, a false discovery rate-adjusted p below 0.01 and a log2 fold-change threshold of 1 were applied. As an exploratory analysis of dynamics, PCA with hierarchical clustering was applied to max-normalized trajectories of the 1000 most abundant clonotypes. Each responding clone was given a CD4 or CD8 phenotype based on the CD4+ and CD8+ repertoires, which had been sequenced separately. TCRdb cleaned the public reads at Q25 with fastp, built clones with MiXCR and kept in-frame beta chains. Records with the same CDR3 protein are collapsed into one entry carrying the most frequent genes and DNA. The V and J calls here are based on TCRdb, not the publication. Recorded for this sample are 250,000 to 400,000 distinct CDR3 sequences; around an eighth of them occurred a single time. The top ten clonotypes cover 21% of the sample.

Input material: PBMCs or a T cell subset sorted from them (not recorded which). The receptor was isolated from a man in his late teens or twenties who had mild COVID-19 (a few samples of this study predate the infection). The sample titles of this study are shuffled in the database, so cell type and time point are left out; the donor was told from shared clones.

The encoded CDR3 is CASSQDAWGTNTIYF. The nucleotides read TGTGCCAGCAGCCAAGATGCGTGGGGCACAAACACCATATATTTT. The chain couples TRBV3-1 to TRBJ1-3, with TRBD1 perhaps the D gene, on 5 matching bases. CDR3 length: 15 amino acids, cysteine to phenylalanine. Solely the CDR3 DNA is kept, with 45 bases framed from the first base. V is cut by 0 bases and J by 6 bases, and the space between the germline ends is 12 bases. For CDR1 and CDR2, the germline V gene (reference sequence) lists LGHDT and YNNKEL.